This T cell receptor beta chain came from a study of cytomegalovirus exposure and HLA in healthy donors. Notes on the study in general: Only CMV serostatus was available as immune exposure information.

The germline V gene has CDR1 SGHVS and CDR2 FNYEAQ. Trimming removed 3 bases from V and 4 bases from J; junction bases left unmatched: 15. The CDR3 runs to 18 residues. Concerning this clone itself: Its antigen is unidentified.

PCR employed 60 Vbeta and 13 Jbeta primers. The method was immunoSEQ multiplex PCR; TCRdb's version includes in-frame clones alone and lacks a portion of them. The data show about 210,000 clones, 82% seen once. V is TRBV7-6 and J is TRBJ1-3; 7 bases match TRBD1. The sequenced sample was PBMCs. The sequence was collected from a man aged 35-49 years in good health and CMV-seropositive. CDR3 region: CASSFGFRSGGGGNTIYF. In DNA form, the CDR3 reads TGTGCCAGCAGCTTTGGGTTTCGATCAGGGGGAGGCGGAAACACCATATATTTT.